This TCR beta chain is from a study of blood T cell repertoires in COVID-19. Whole-study context: Sample material is recorded as cDNA or gDNA derived from T cells, B-cell-depleted T cells, or PBMCs.

This clone was seen a handful of times. The protocol was immunoSEQ multiplex PCR, while the TCRdb copy is restricted to in-frame clones and leaves out a portion. The sample shows 150,000 to 200,000 clones, 80% to 90% of them seen only once. V gave up 3 bases and J gave up 0 bases; unmatched junction bases: 7. The CDR3 loop spans 17 amino acids. CDR1 is SGHRS and CDR2 is YFSETQ in the germline V gene. This chain connects TRBV5-1 to TRBJ2-3; 10 bases line up with TRBD2. The sequenced sample consisted of peripheral blood. This sequence was found in a man aged 55 to 69 with acute or convalescent COVID-19. CDR3 sequence: CASSWPVLAGSTDTQYF. Here the CDR3 DNA reads TGCGCCAGCAGCTGGCCCGTACTAGCGGGGAGCACAGATACGCAGTATTTT.